The source of this T cell receptor (beta chain) is a study of blood T cell repertoires in COVID-19. In the study overall: Whether acute or convalescent, the COVID-19 samples came from the United States, Italy and Spain.

With 3 bases clipped from V and 4 bases from J, the junction kept 4 bases outside the gene matches. Germline-derived CDR1 and CDR2 are SGHDT and YYEEEE. CDR3 size: 16 residues. Sequenced by immunoSEQ multiplex PCR; TCRdb stores in-frame clones only, minus some. Counted here are 60,000 or so clones, 82% occurring once; the ten biggest clones make up less than 4.5%. The sequencing sample was made of peripheral blood. V and J are TRBV5-6 and TRBJ2-5, with 15 positions matching TRBD2. The TCR sequence derives from a man in his 60s with acute or convalescent COVID-19. The CDR3 nucleotides read TGTGCCAGCAGCTCTCCGGGACTAGCGGGGGGAGAGACCCAGTACTTC. Residues: CASSSPGLAGGETQYF.